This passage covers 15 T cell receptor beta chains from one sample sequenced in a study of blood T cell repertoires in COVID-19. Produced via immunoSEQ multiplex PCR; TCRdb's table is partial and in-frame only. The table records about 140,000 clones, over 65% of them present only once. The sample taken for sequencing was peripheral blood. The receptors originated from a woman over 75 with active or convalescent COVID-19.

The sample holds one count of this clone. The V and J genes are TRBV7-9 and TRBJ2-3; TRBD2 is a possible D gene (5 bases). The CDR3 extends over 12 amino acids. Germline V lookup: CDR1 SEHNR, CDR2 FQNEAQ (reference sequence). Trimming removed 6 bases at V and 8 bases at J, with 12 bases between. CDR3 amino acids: CASSLIGGTQYF. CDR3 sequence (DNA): TGTGCCAGCAGTTTGATAGGAGGTACGCAGTATTTT. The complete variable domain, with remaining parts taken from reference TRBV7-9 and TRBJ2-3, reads DTGVSQNPRHKITKRGQNVTFRCDPISEHNRLYWYRQTLGQGPEFLTYFQNEAQLEKSRLLSDRFSAERPKGSFSTLEIQRTEQGDSAMYLCASSLIGGTQYFGPGTRLTVL.

CDR3 DNA sequence: TGTGCCAGCAGCTTGGAAACAGGGGTACAGGGTGAAAAACTGTTTTTT. Translating gives CASSLETGVQGEKLFF. The V gene is TRBV5-8, the J gene TRBJ1-4; 7 bases match TRBD1. The CDR3 loop spans 16 amino acids. Per germline, CDR1 SGHTS and CDR2 YDEGEE. J was trimmed by 7 bases and V by 0 bases; bases with no gene match: 9.

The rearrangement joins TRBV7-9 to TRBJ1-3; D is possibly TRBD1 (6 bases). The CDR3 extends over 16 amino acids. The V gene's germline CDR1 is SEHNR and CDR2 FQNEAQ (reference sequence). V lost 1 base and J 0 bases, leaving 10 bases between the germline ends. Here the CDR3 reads CASSLVGGLSGNTIYF. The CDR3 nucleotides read TGTGCCAGCAGCTTAGTAGGGGGTCTCTCTGGAAACACCATATATTTT.

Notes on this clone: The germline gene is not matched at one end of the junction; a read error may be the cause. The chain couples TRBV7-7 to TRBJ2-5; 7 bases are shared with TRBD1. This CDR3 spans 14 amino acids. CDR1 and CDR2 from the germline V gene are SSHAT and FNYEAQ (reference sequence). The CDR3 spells CASSSGQTQETQYF. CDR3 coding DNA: TGTGCTAGCAGCTCGGGACAGACCCAAGAGACCCAGTACTTC.

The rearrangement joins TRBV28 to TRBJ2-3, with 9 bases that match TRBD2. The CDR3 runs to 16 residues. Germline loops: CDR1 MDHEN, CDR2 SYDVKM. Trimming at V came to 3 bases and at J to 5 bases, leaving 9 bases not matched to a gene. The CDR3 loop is CASSFSAGGSEDTQYF. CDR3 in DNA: TGTGCCAGCAGTTTTTCGGCGGGGGGGTCCGAAGATACGCAGTATTTT.

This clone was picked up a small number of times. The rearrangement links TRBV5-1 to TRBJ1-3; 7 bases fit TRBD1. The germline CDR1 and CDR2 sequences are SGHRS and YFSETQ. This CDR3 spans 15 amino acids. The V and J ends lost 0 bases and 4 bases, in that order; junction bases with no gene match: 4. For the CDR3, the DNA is TGCGCCAGCAGCTTGGGACCGGGACAGGGAAACACCATATATTTT. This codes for CASSLGPGQGNTIYF.

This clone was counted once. The CDR3: CASSLPGGQETQYF. The CDR3 bases are TGTGCCAGCAGCTTGCCGGGGGGACAAGAGACCCAGTACTTC. This chain joins TRBV5-4 and TRBJ2-5; 7 positions agree with TRBD2. After removal of 1 base from V and 2 bases from J, the junction contained 2 bases not matched to a gene. Per the germline V gene, CDR1 is SGHNT and CDR2 is YYREEE (reference sequence). This CDR3 has 14 residues.

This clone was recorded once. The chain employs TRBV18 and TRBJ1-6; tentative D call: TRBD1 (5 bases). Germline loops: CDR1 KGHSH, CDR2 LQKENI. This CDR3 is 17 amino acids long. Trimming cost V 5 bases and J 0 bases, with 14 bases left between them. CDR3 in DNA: TGTGCCAGCTCAATCGGAGGGGATAGCTCCTATAATTCACCCCTCCACTTT. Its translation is CASSIGGDSSYNSPLHF.

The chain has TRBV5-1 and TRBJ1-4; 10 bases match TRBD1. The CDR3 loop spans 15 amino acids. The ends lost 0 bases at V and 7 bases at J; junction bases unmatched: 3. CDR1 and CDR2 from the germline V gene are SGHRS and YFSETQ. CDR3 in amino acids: CASSLGDRGSEKLFF. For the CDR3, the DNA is TGCGCCAGCAGCTTGGGGGACAGGGGATCTGAAAAACTGTTTTTT.

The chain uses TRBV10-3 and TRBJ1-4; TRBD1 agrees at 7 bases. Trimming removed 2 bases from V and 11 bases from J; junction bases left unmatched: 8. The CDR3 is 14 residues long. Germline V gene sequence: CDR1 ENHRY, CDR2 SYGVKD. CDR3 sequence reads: CAISEPGQFMKLFF. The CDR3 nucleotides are TGTGCCATCAGTGAGCCGGGACAGTTTATGAAACTGTTTTTT.

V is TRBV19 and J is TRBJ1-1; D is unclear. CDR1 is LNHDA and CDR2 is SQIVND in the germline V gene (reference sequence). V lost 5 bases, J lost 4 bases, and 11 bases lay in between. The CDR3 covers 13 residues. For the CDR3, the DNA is TGTGCCAGTAGTCAAGTTCGGGGCACTGAAGCTTTCTTT. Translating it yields CASSQVRGTEAFF. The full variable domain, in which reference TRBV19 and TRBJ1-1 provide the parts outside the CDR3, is DGGITQSPKYLFRKEGQNVTLSCEQNLNHDAMYWYRQDPGQGLRLIYYSQIVNDFQKGDIAEGYSVSREKKESFPLTVTSAQKNPTAFYLCASSQVRGTEAFFGQGTRLTVV.

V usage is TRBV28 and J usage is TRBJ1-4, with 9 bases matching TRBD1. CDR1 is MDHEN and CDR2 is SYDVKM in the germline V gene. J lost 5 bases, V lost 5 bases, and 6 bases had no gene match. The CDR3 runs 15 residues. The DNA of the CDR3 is TGTGCCAGCAGTCCCACCGGGACAGGGAATGAAAAACTGTTTTTT. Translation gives CASSPTGTGNEKLFF.

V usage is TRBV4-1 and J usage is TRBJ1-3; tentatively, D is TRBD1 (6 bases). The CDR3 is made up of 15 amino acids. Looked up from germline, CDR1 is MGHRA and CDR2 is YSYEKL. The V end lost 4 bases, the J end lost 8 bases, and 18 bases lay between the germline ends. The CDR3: CASSLYGQGGDTIYF. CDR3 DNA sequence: TGCGCCAGCAGCCTGTATGGCCAAGGGGGGGACACCATATATTTT.

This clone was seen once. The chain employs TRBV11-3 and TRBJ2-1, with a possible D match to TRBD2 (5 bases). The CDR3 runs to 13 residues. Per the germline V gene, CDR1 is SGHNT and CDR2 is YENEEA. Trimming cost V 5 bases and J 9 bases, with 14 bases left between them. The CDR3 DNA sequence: TGTGCCAGCAGCGGATCCGGGGTACTTGAGCAGTTCTTC. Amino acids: CASSGSGVLEQFF.

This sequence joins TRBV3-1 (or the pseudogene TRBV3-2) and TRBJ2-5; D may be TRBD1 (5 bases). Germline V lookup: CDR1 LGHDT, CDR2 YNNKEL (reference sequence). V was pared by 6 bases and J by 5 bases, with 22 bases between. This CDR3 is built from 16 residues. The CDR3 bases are TGTGCCAGCAGACCAGCAAGGGGCGGATTTTGGGAGACCCAGTACTTC. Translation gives CASRPARGGFWETQYF.